The clone carrying this T cell receptor (beta chain) appeared once. The target antigen is unknown. The data are from a study of OX40 agonist ivuxolimab in advanced cancers. Study information: Dose-escalation cases comprised hepatocellular carcinoma, melanoma, renal cell or head and neck cancer.

V lost 2 bases and J 1 base, leaving 10 bases between the germline ends. CDR3 length: 15 residues. Looked up from germline, CDR1 is SGHTA and CDR2 is FQGNSA. Produced via immunoSEQ multiplex PCR; TCRdb's table is partial and in-frame only. The sample records tens of thousands of clones, about 76% being singletons. Findings and caveats of the study: Undetermined was the antigen specificity of the expanded peripheral T cells. Among the lowest levels of clonal expansion were found in partial responders at 0.1-3.0 mg/kg.

The V gene is TRBV7-2, the J gene TRBJ2-3; no firm D call. The input for sequencing was CD4+ or CD8+ T cells sorted from blood, taken in a trial of the OX40 agonist ivuxolimab. This TCR came from an adult with an advanced solid tumor such as melanoma, head and neck, liver or kidney cancer. CDR3 nucleotides: TGTGCCAGCAGCTTATGGGCTACCGGCACAGATACGCAGTATTTT. Protein product: CASSLWATGTDTQYF.